The clone carrying this T cell receptor beta chain came up a few times. Looked up from germline, CDR1 is SGHTA and CDR2 is FQGNSA. CDR3 length: 17 amino acids. Trimming removed 1 base at V and 1 base at J, with 15 bases between. Molecular barcoded adaptors covering alpha/delta and beta/gamma chains were used on about 390 ng RNA. TCRdb reprocessed the reads with MiXCR, giving one entry per CDR3 protein. The sample includes roughly 130,000 distinct CDR3 sequences, 10% to 15% seen only once; the top ten take more than 9.5%. The sample is drawn from a study of read filtering for tumor transcriptome and immune sequencing.

Sequenced material: a population of CD138-negative cells sorted from bone marrow. The source of this sequence is a donor aged 40 or older with multiple myeloma. V and J are TRBV7-2 and TRBJ2-3; D call uncertain. The CDR3 nucleotides read TGTGCCAGCAGCTTAGGCCGTCAGCCTGGCGGCACAGATACGCAGTATTTT. Translated: CASSLGRQPGGTDTQYF.